Following are 17 T cell receptor beta chains from one sample sequenced in a study of CD8+ T cells in alopecia areata. Regarding treatment: oral pan-JAK inhibitor, 5-10 mg twice daily. RNA extraction was followed by reverse transcription into cDNA, which acted as the sequencing template. TCRdb's copy holds only in-frame clones and misses some; the assay was immunoSEQ multiplex PCR. The repertoire holds over 60,000 clones, with 46% as singletons. The sample in question was CD8+ T cells sorted from blood, obtained around week 36, from a patient treated with tofacitinib. The receptors derive from a human donor with alopecia areata.

This clone was observed once. The chain uses TRBV5-6 and TRBJ1-2, with TRBD1 matching over 9 bases. The CDR3 runs to 17 residues. V shed 0 bases and J 0 bases; nucleotides not matched to a gene: 6. Germline-derived CDR1 and CDR2 are SGHDT and YYEEEE. The CDR3 nucleotides read TGTGCCAGCAGCTTGGAGGCGGGACAGGGCGCTAACTATGGCTACACCTTC. This sequence encodes CASSLEAGQGANYGYTF.

This clone was counted only a few times. The chain has TRBV28 and TRBJ2-3, with D hard to call. CDR3 length: 12 residues. Germline V lookup: CDR1 MDHEN, CDR2 SYDVKM. V dropped 6 bases and J dropped 12 bases, with 16 bases sitting between them. The DNA for the CDR3 is TGTGCCAGCAGCCCCAGTCCGCCACCTCAGTATTTT. It encodes CASSPSPPPQYF.

This clone was found a few times. The chain's CDR3 is CSVEREDYNEQFF. The CDR3 DNA reads as TGCAGCGTAGAGCGGGAGGATTACAATGAGCAGTTCTTC. The chain carries TRBV29-1 and TRBJ2-1, with TRBD2 identical over 9 bases. J lost 4 bases, V lost 6 bases, and 4 bases had no gene match. Germline CDR1 reads SQVTM; CDR2 reads ANQGSEA. CDR3 length: 13 residues.

This sequence joins TRBV4-1 and TRBJ2-3, with TRBD2 matching 9 bases. The CDR3 sequence is 15 residues long. The germline CDR1 and CDR2 sequences are MGHRA and YSYEKL. V was clipped by 1 base and J by 2 bases; unmatched bases: 1. The CDR3 DNA is TGCGCCAGCAGCCAAGGCGGGAGGGTCACAGATACGCAGTATTTT. As protein: CASSQGGRVTDTQYF.

V gene TRBV28 combines with J gene TRBJ1-2; 12 positions agree with TRBD1. From germline, CDR1 is MDHEN and CDR2 SYDVKM. Unmatched junction bases numbered 7, after V lost 5 bases and J lost 9 bases. The CDR3 has 14 residues. For the CDR3, the DNA is TGTGCCAGCAGTGAGCGCGGGACAGGGGGCAGCTACACCTTC. As protein: CASSERGTGGSYTF.

V usage is TRBV6-1 and J usage is TRBJ2-1; D unclear. CDR1 and CDR2 (germline): MNHNS, SASEGT. This CDR3 contains 12 residues. The V end was cut by 6 bases, the J end by 7 bases, with 10 bases between. CDR3 region: CASSRTGNEQFF. The CDR3 bases are TGTGCCAGCAGCAGGACCGGGAATGAGCAGTTCTTC.

The V and J genes are TRBV7-3 and TRBJ2-1; 7 bases match TRBD2. J was trimmed by 9 bases and V by 5 bases; bases with no gene match: 7. The CDR3 consists of 13 residues. Germline lookup yields CDR1 SGHTA and CDR2 FQGTGA. CDR3 coding DNA: TGTGCCAGCAGCCCCGGGACTACCCGTGAGCAGTTCTTC. It specifies CASSPGTTREQFF.

The chain employs TRBV5-4 and TRBJ2-3, with D unclear. CDR3 length equals 13 residues. V lost 3 bases and J 1 base, leaving 6 bases between the germline ends. The germline gives CDR1 SGHNT, CDR2 YYREEE (reference sequence). The CDR3 DNA is TGTGCCAGCAGCTCCCGGGGCACAGATACGCAGTATTTT. This sequence encodes CASSSRGTDTQYF.

In this sample, this clone turned up a few times. The chain uses TRBV29-1 and TRBJ2-7, with D perhaps matching TRBD1 or TRBD2 (5 bases each). Trimming shortened V by 2 bases and J by 0 bases, and 8 bases separated the two germline ends. The germline CDR1 and CDR2 sequences are SQVTM and ANQGSEA. The CDR3 spans 13 residues. CDR3 loop: CSVERGTSYEQYF. The CDR3 coding sequence is TGCAGCGTTGAAAGAGGGACCTCCTACGAGCAGTACTTC.

V usage is TRBV14 and J usage is TRBJ2-7; 10 bases match TRBD1. The length of the CDR3 is 14 residues. Germline V gene lookup returns CDR1 SGHDN and CDR2 FVKESK. Trimming removed 4 bases from V and 3 bases from J; junction bases left unmatched: 3. CDR3 sequence: CASSLGTGVYEQYF. CDR3 coding DNA: TGTGCCAGCAGCCTCGGGACAGGGGTCTACGAGCAGTACTTC.

The V call is TRBV2, the J call TRBJ2-5, with D possibly TRBD2 on 5 matching bases. The J call may be wrong; the DNA end is better matched by TRBJ2-7. Germline V gene lookup returns CDR1 SNHLY and CDR2 FYNNEI. The CDR3 length is 14 residues. The CDR3 nucleotides are TGTGCCAGCACGGCGGCGGGTAACCCCTACGAGCAGTACTTC. Its protein product is CASTAAGNPYEQYF.

This clone was seen a handful of times. The chain couples TRBV29-1 to TRBJ2-2, with D maybe TRBD2 (5 bases). Germline CDR1 and CDR2: SQVTM and ANQGSEA. The V end lost 6 bases, the J end lost 6 bases, and 23 bases lay between the germline ends. The CDR3 contains 16 residues. The CDR3 sequence is CSVRPVEEARAGELFF. The CDR3 region has the DNA TGCAGCGTGAGGCCGGTTGAGGAGGCTCGAGCCGGGGAGCTGTTTTTT.

This clone was observed a handful of times. The rearrangement joins TRBV29-1 to TRBJ2-1; 11 nucleotides match TRBD2. Per germline, CDR1 SQVTM and CDR2 ANQGSEA. V was clipped by 5 bases and J by 7 bases; unmatched bases: 7. This CDR3 is 14 amino acids long. In DNA form, the CDR3 reads TGCAGCGTTTTTAGCGGGAGGGCCCCTAATGAGCAGTTCTTC. This codes for CSVFSGRAPNEQFF.

V gene TRBV5-1 combines with J gene TRBJ2-7; the D is unclear. Germline V gene lookup returns CDR1 SGHRS and CDR2 YFSETQ. The CDR3 loop spans 14 amino acids. V dropped 0 bases and J dropped 1 base, with 8 bases sitting between them. CDR3 residues: CASSLVIGSYEQYF. In nucleotides, the CDR3 is TGCGCCAGCAGCTTGGTTATCGGATCCTACGAGCAGTACTTC.

The rearrangement uses TRBV5-1 and TRBJ2-1, with D possibly being TRBD2 (5 bases). The V gene's germline CDR1 is SGHRS and CDR2 YFSETQ. V was shortened by 4 bases and J by 0 bases, with 11 bases between the two germline ends. The CDR3 is made up of 15 amino acids. CDR3 DNA sequence: TGCGCCAGCAGCCCCGGGGTCCGCTCCTACAATGAGCAGTTCTTC. Translation: CASSPGVRSYNEQFF.

The V gene is TRBV15, the J gene TRBJ1-5; D is unresolved. With 4 bases removed from V and 0 bases from J, the gap between germline ends came to 13 bases. CDR1 and CDR2 from the germline V gene are LNHNV and YYDKDF (reference sequence). The CDR3 is made up of 16 amino acids. This chain's CDR3 is CATSMSAGDSNQPQHF. The DNA for the CDR3 is TGTGCCACCAGCATGTCGGCAGGCGATAGCAATCAGCCCCAGCATTTT.

This clone was observed many times. The V gene is TRBV7-8, the J gene TRBJ2-7, with D tentatively TRBD1 (7 bases). The V gene's germline CDR1 is SGHVS and CDR2 FQNEAQ. Trimming pared 5 bases from V and 2 bases from J, leaving 19 bases between. The CDR3 is 16 amino acids. The CDR3 here is CASSLGGQPRAYEQYF. CDR3 nucleotides: TGTGCCAGCAGCCTCGGGGGACAGCCCCGTGCCTACGAGCAGTACTTC.